This T cell receptor (beta chain) was identified in a study of post-analysis software for immune sequencing data. Study-wide background: In terms of disease course, relapsing-remitting, secondary progressive and progressive-relapsing multiple sclerosis were included. The study's findings and limits: Samples sharing a preparation batch grouped tightly together when assessed by F measure. Patients used a few TRBV segments, including TRBV5-6, TRBV5-1 and TRBV20-1, more often than controls.

This clonotype was detected only a few times. Its antigen is unknown. The germline CDR1 and CDR2 sequences are LGHDT and YNNKEL (reference sequence). The CDR3 extends over 14 amino acids. The junction had 3 bases not matched to a gene; V was cut back by 6 bases and J by 0 bases. Unique molecular identifiers tagged the TCR beta cDNA libraries. With roughly 0.9 to 10 million T cells as the source, 450,000 to 600,000 cDNA molecules resulted. Each CDR3 protein gets one entry after TCRdb re-called the PCR reads with MiXCR. Altogether fewer than 700,000 distinct CDR3 sequences are present, around 40% being singletons, with the ten largest covering 1.5% to 2%.

The chain links TRBV3-1 to TRBJ2-3; 7 nucleotides match TRBD2. The sequence came from a girl aged 5 to 17 with multiple sclerosis. Sequences were obtained from blood. The CDR3 sequence: CASRRRGSTDTQYF. The CDR3 region has the DNA TGTGCCAGCAGAAGGCGGGGGAGCACAGATACGCAGTATTTT.